These 2 T cell receptor beta chains were sequenced from one sample in a study of cytomegalovirus exposure and HLA in healthy donors. The PCR made use of 60 Vbeta and 13 Jbeta primers. Assay: immunoSEQ multiplex PCR; the TCRdb copy retains only in-frame clones and omits some. The top ten clones hold 2.5% to 3.5% of a sample with about 170,000 clones, around four fifths of them seen once. The sample taken for sequencing was PBMCs. The receptors come from a female donor in good health and CMV-seronegative.

V gene TRBV6-5 combines with J gene TRBJ2-1, with D hard to call. V lost 8 bases, J lost 3 bases, and 11 bases lay in between. CDR3 length: 13 amino acids. CDR1 MNHEY and CDR2 SVGAGI come from the germline V gene. CDR3 nucleotides: TGTGCCAGCTCGACATGGATCTACAATGAGCAGTTCTTC. Amino acid sequence: CASSTWIYNEQFF.

This clone was seen once. The chain couples TRBV6-5 to TRBJ2-1, with a weak D call TRBD1 (6 bases). The ends were cut back, 2 bases at V and 8 bases at J, with 10 bases in the middle. There are 13 residues in the CDR3. Per the germline V gene, CDR1 is MNHEY and CDR2 is SVGAGI. Here the CDR3 reads CASSYPDSHEQFF. The CDR3 DNA reads TGTGCCAGCAGTTACCCGGACAGCCATGAGCAGTTCTTC.